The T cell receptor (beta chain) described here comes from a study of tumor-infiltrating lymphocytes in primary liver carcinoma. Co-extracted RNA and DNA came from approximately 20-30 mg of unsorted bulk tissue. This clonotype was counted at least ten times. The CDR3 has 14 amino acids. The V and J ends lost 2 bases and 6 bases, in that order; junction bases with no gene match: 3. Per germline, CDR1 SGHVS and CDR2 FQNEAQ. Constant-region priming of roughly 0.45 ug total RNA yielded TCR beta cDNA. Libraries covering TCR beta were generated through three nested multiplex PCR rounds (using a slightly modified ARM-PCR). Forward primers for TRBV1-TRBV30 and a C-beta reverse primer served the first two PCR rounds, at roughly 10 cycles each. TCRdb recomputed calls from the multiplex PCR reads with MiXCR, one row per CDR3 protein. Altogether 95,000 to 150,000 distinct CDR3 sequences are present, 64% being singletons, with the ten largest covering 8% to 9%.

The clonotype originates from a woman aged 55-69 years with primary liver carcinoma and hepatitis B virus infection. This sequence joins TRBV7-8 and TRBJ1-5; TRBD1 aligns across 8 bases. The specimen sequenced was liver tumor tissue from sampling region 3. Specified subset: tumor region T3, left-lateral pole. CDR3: CASSLYRGSQPQHF. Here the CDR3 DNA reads TGTGCCAGCAGCTTATACAGGGGGAGTCAGCCCCAGCATTTT.